Presented here are 32 T cell receptor beta chains from one specimen sequenced in a study of cytomegalovirus exposure and HLA in healthy donors. It was with 60 Vbeta and 13 Jbeta primers that the PCR ran. Profiling relied on immunoSEQ multiplex PCR, and the TCRdb table lists in-frame clones only, not all of them. The data show over 65,000 clones, roughly 75% seen once. Sample: PBMCs. The receptors come from a young woman in good health and CMV-seropositive.

This clone has a handful of counts. In nucleotides, the CDR3 is TGTGCCAGCAGCGATGACAGGCAGAGCACAGATACGCAGTATTTT. The encoded protein is CASSDDRQSTDTQYF. The V and J genes are TRBV6-6 and TRBJ2-3; tentatively, D is TRBD1 (6 bases). V lost 6 bases, J lost 0 bases, and 13 bases lay in between. Germline-derived CDR1 and CDR2 are MNHNY and SVGAGI (reference sequence). The CDR3 covers 15 residues.

This rearrangement joins TRBV7-9 to TRBJ2-3; possibly TRBD2 for D (7 bases). V was cut by 5 bases and J by 5 bases, with 17 bases left in between. This CDR3 contains 15 residues. Germline-derived CDR1 and CDR2 are SEHNR and FQNEAQ (reference sequence). CDR3 amino acids: CASSKEGGLGDTQYF. The CDR3 nucleotides are TGTGCCAGCAGCAAAGAGGGGGGGCTGGGAGATACGCAGTATTTT.

This chain joins TRBV5-4 and TRBJ2-5; 7 nucleotides agree with TRBD2. V trimming: 0 bases; J trimming: 0 bases; junction bases outside the gene matches: 8. Germline CDR1 reads SGHNT; CDR2 reads YYREEE (reference sequence). The CDR3 runs to 17 residues. The CDR3: CASSLAGWGRDQETQYF. The CDR3 DNA reads TGTGCCAGCAGCTTGGCGGGTTGGGGGAGGGACCAAGAGACCCAGTACTTC.

The gene calls are TRBV9 and TRBJ2-2; 7 bases fit TRBD1. This CDR3 is built from 15 residues. From germline, CDR1 is SGDLS and CDR2 YYNGEE. J lost 6 bases, V lost 0 bases, and 5 bases had no gene match. The CDR3 DNA reads TGTGCCAGCAGCGTAGGCCAGGGGGTGGCCGGGGAGCTGTTTTTT. Translating gives CASSVGQGVAGELFF.

This clone was recorded a few times. The rearrangement uses TRBV4-3 and TRBJ1-1; 10 bases agree with TRBD1. V shed 3 bases and J 3 bases; nucleotides not matched to a gene: 7. The CDR3 spans 16 residues. CDR1 and CDR2 (germline): LGHNA, YSLEER. CDR3 nucleotides: TGCGCCAGCAGCCATGATTCCGGGACAGGGGACACTGAAGCTTTCTTT. Translating it yields CASSHDSGTGDTEAFF.

The rearrangement links TRBV28 to TRBJ2-3; no clear D. CDR1 MDHEN and CDR2 SYDVKM come from the germline V gene. The CDR3 contains 14 residues. The V gene lost 3 bases and the J gene lost 1 base, with 8 bases spanning the gap. Here the CDR3 DNA reads TGTGCCAGCAGTTTCCTCAGCGGCACAGATACGCAGTATTTT. Its protein product is CASSFLSGTDTQYF.

The sample holds one count of this clone. The rearrangement joins TRBV4-1 to TRBJ2-5; the D gene is possibly TRBD1 (6 bases). V lost 4 bases and J 1 base, leaving 10 bases between the germline ends. Germline loops: CDR1 MGHRA, CDR2 YSYEKL. CDR3 length: 14 residues. The CDR3 coding sequence is TGCGCCAGCAGCCTAACAGGGTCCCAAGAGACCCAGTACTTC. It is translated as CASSLTGSQETQYF.

The V gene is TRBV10-1, the J gene TRBJ2-2; TRBD2 might be the D (6 bases). The CDR3 totals 16 residues. Per the germline V gene, CDR1 is WNHNN and CDR2 is SYGVQD (reference sequence). Between the trimmed V and J ends, which lost 2 bases and 0 bases, there was a span of 10 bases. CDR3 DNA: TGCGCCAGCAGTGAGAGTGCGGGGCCGAACACCGGGGAGCTGTTTTTT. Protein sequence: CASSESAGPNTGELFF.

The chain carries TRBV11-2 and TRBJ2-3; D not resolved. Germline-derived CDR1 and CDR2 are SGHAT and FQNNGV. The CDR3 is 14 amino acids. V was cut by 1 base and J by 2 bases, with 7 bases left in between. This chain's CDR3 is CASSLGRLTDTQYF. In DNA, the CDR3 is TGTGCCAGCAGCTTAGGCAGACTCACAGATACGCAGTATTTT.

This clone was recorded once. V gene TRBV11-3 combines with J gene TRBJ2-1; 8 bases map to TRBD1. Trimming cost V 4 bases and J 6 bases; bases outside gene matches: 5. The germline V gene has CDR1 SGHNT and CDR2 YENEEA. There are 14 residues in the CDR3. Here the CDR3 DNA reads TGTGCCAGCAGCTCGCCCGACAGGGGCAATGAGCAGTTCTTC. Translating it yields CASSSPDRGNEQFF.

This clone appeared once. V gene TRBV6-6 combines with J gene TRBJ2-3; 11 positions match TRBD2. V gave up 5 bases and J gave up 6 bases; unmatched junction bases: 7. The length of the CDR3 is 15 residues. Germline CDR1 reads MNHNY; CDR2 reads SVGAGI (reference sequence). CDR3 protein: CASSPSGRKRDTQYF. As DNA, the CDR3 is TGTGCCAGCAGTCCTAGCGGGAGGAAGAGGGATACGCAGTATTTT.

V usage is TRBV29-1 and J usage is TRBJ2-2; a weak D match, TRBD1 (5 bases). The CDR3 has 14 amino acids. Germline assignment: CDR1 SQVTM and CDR2 ANQGSEA. The V and J ends lost 6 bases and 0 bases respectively, with 11 bases between them. The CDR3 region has the DNA TGCAGCGTCCCCGACAGAACGAACACCGGGGAGCTGTTTTTT. The encoded protein is CSVPDRTNTGELFF.

The rearrangement joins TRBV7-2 to TRBJ1-2, with D unresolved. This CDR3 has 13 amino acids. Trimming stripped 2 bases from V and 8 bases from J, with 12 bases between. Germline V gene lookup returns CDR1 SGHTA and CDR2 FQGNSA. The CDR3 here is CASSLIEASGYTF. CDR3 bases: TGTGCCAGCAGCTTAATTGAGGCCTCGGGCTACACCTTC. The full variable domain, with the rest looked up from reference TRBV7-2 and TRBJ1-2, is GAGVSQSPSNKVTEKGKDVELRCDPISGHTALYWYRQSLGQGLEFLIYFQGNSAPDKSGLPSDRFSAERTGGSVSTLTIQRTQQEDSAVYLCASSLIEASGYTFGSGTRLTVV.

The chain has TRBV11-3 and TRBJ2-3; no clear D. Germline V CDR1 and CDR2: SGHNT, YENEEA. CDR3 length: 13 amino acids. V shed 5 bases and J shed 2 bases, with 8 bases lying between them. Here the CDR3 DNA reads TGTGCCAGCAGCCCCCACTCCACAGATACGCAGTATTTT. Its protein product is CASSPHSTDTQYF.

The chain links TRBV7-2 to TRBJ2-1; D possibly corresponds to TRBD2 (6 bases). The ends were cut back, 4 bases at V and 0 bases at J, with 13 bases in the middle. The CDR3 covers 16 residues. Per germline, CDR1 SGHTA and CDR2 FQGNSA. The CDR3 here is CASSSPMRGSYNEQFF. CDR3 nucleotides: TGTGCCAGCAGCTCCCCTATGCGGGGCTCCTACAATGAGCAGTTCTTC.

V and J are TRBV6-5 and TRBJ2-2; D is unclear. Germline CDR1 is MNHEY and CDR2 is SVGAGI. The CDR3 is 13 amino acids. Trimming stripped 2 bases from V and 8 bases from J, with 9 bases between. The CDR3 nucleotides are TGTGCCAGCAGTTACGTCTTAGAAGGGGAGCTGTTTTTT. It is translated as CASSYVLEGELFF.

V is TRBV29-1 and J is TRBJ2-2; D unclear. CDR3 length equals 12 residues. Between the trimmed V and J ends, which lost 6 bases and 4 bases, there was a span of 9 bases. CDR1 is SQVTM and CDR2 is ANQGSEA in the germline V gene. Written as DNA, the CDR3 is TGCAGCGTGGGCCCCTCCACCGGGGAGCTGTTTTTT. Translated: CSVGPSTGELFF.

The V call is TRBV28, the J call TRBJ2-1, with D possibly matching TRBD2 (6 bases). The CDR3 is 12 residues long. Germline V gene data show CDR1 as MDHEN and CDR2 as SYDVKM. Trimming shortened V by 3 bases and J by 10 bases, and 10 bases separated the two germline ends. The chain's CDR3 is CASSFGGVEQFF. The CDR3 nucleotides read TGTGCCAGCAGTTTCGGGGGAGTAGAGCAGTTCTTC.

The chain links TRBV6-4 to TRBJ2-7; a weak D match, TRBD1 (6 bases). The germline gives CDR1 MRHNA, CDR2 SNTAGT. The length of the CDR3 is 12 residues. V was trimmed by 5 bases and J by 3 bases, leaving 8 bases between them. CDR3: CASSTGNYEQYF. The CDR3 DNA follows: TGTGCCAGCAGTACAGGGAACTACGAGCAGTACTTC.

V gene TRBV6-6 combines with J gene TRBJ2-2; tentative D call: TRBD1 (5 bases). The CDR3 covers 13 residues. Germline lookup yields CDR1 MNHNY and CDR2 SVGAGI (reference sequence). V shed 7 bases and J shed 4 bases, with 10 bases lying between them. CDR3 DNA sequence: TGTGCCAGCACTAGTGGGGCCACCGGGGAGCTGTTTTTT. Its translation is CASTSGATGELFF.

CDR3 nucleotide sequence: TGTGCCAGCAGCAACGGACAAGATCAGGGCTACACCTTC. It codes for CASSNGQDQGYTF. V gene TRBV6-5 combines with J gene TRBJ1-2; possibly TRBD1 for D (5 bases). CDR1 and CDR2 (germline): MNHEY, SVGAGI. Trimming pared 6 bases from V and 8 bases from J, leaving 16 bases between. CDR3 length equals 13 residues.

The chain uses TRBV4-3 and TRBJ1-5; D is perhaps TRBD1 (5 bases). In germline, CDR1 is LGHNA, CDR2 YSLEER. CDR3 size: 15 residues. V gave up 2 bases and J gave up 4 bases, with 12 bases separating them. This CDR3 is CASSQSGGANQPQHF. CDR3 DNA: TGCGCCAGCAGCCAATCCGGGGGAGCTAATCAGCCCCAGCATTTT.

The rearrangement joins TRBV6-6 to TRBJ2-7; a weak D match, TRBD2 (6 bases). V was cut by 2 bases and J by 5 bases, with 13 bases left in between. The CDR3 runs 14 residues. Germline V CDR1 and CDR2: MNHNY, SVGAGI (reference sequence). CDR3 loop: CASSYGGRGDEQYF. CDR3 sequence (DNA): TGTGCCAGCAGTTACGGAGGGCGAGGAGACGAGCAGTACTTC.

This clone was counted a few times. V usage is TRBV6-6 and J usage is TRBJ2-7, with D possibly TRBD2 on 5 matching bases. V was cut by 0 bases and J by 7 bases, with 19 bases left in between. The germline CDR1 and CDR2 sequences are MNHNY and SVGAGI (reference sequence). The CDR3 runs 16 residues. The CDR3 DNA is TGTGCCAGCAGTTACTCGAGGCGTAGACTAATACGGGAGCAGTACTTC. As protein: CASSYSRRRLIREQYF.

The J gene is TRBJ2-2, the V gene TRBV7-2; 7 positions agree with TRBD2. V lost 3 bases to trimming and J lost 6 bases; unmatched junction nucleotides: 10. The CDR3 totals 16 residues. Germline CDR1 SGHTA, CDR2 FQGNSA. CDR3 sequence: CASSFPPTGGAGELFF. The CDR3, as DNA: TGTGCCAGCAGCTTCCCCCCCACGGGAGGCGCCGGGGAGCTGTTTTTT.

The V and J genes are TRBV6-6 and TRBJ2-7; the match to TRBD1 covers 9 bases. There are 13 residues in the CDR3. Germline V CDR1 and CDR2: MNHNY, SVGAGI (reference sequence). Trimming cost V 6 bases and J 9 bases; bases outside gene matches: 9. The CDR3 loop reads CASSTGTGSRQYF. As DNA, the CDR3 is TGTGCCAGCAGCACCGGGACAGGGTCACGGCAGTACTTC.

The V call is TRBV5-4, the J call TRBJ2-7; D perhaps matches TRBD2 (5 bases). V dropped 1 base and J dropped 6 bases, with 14 bases sitting between them. There are 14 residues in the CDR3. Germline CDR1 is SGHNT and CDR2 is YYREEE (reference sequence). CDR3 sequence: CASSLWSGNSEQYF. The CDR3 DNA is TGTGCCAGCAGCTTGTGGTCGGGAAACAGCGAGCAGTACTTC.

The chain couples TRBV19 to TRBJ2-2, with TRBD1 matching 7 bases. The V gene's germline CDR1 is LNHDA and CDR2 SQIVND (reference sequence). The CDR3 is made up of 15 amino acids. Trimming removed 5 bases from V and 2 bases from J; junction bases left unmatched: 5. The CDR3 DNA reads as TGTGCCAGTAGTCCTACAGGGGCCAACACCGGGGAGCTGTTTTTT. Protein product: CASSPTGANTGELFF.

The V and J genes are TRBV2 and TRBJ2-3, with 11 bases lining up with TRBD2. The V gene's germline CDR1 is SNHLY and CDR2 FYNNEI. The CDR3 totals 21 residues. V lost 8 bases and J lost 6; bases outside the gene matches: 28. The CDR3 sequence: CASVNPFRGERLAGRRDTQYF. The DNA of the CDR3 is TGTGCCAGCGTTAACCCCTTCAGGGGGGAAAGACTAGCGGGACGGAGGGATACGCAGTATTTT.

The chain recombines TRBV7-9 with TRBJ1-4; 8 bases are shared with TRBD1. Germline CDR1 reads SEHNR; CDR2 reads FQNEAQ (reference sequence). This CDR3 has 15 residues. The V and J ends lost 4 bases and 6 bases, in that order; junction bases with no gene match: 7. The CDR3 DNA follows: TGTGCCAGCAGCTCCGCAGGGGGCTCGGATGAAAAACTGTTTTTT. This translates into CASSSAGGSDEKLFF.

The rearrangement uses TRBV19 and TRBJ1-2, with 10 positions matching TRBD1. The CDR3 loop spans 15 amino acids. Germline CDR1 is LNHDA and CDR2 is SQIVND (reference sequence). With V trimmed by 5 bases and J by 4 bases, 7 bases remained unmatched. The CDR3 DNA is TGTGCCAGTAGTGTCCGGGACAGGGGCGGCTATGGCTACACCTTC. It yields the protein CASSVRDRGGYGYTF. The variable domain in full, with the rest retrieved from reference TRBV19 and TRBJ1-2, is DGGITQSPKYLFRKEGQNVTLSCEQNLNHDAMYWYRQDPGQGLRLIYYSQIVNDFQKGDIAEGYSVSREKKESFPLTVTSAQKNPTAFYLCASSVRDRGGYGYTFGSGTRLTVV.

The rearrangement uses TRBV29-1 and TRBJ2-1; TRBD2 agrees at 8 bases. V was pared by 6 bases and J by 3 bases, with 7 bases of the junction left unmatched. The CDR3 length is 14 residues. In germline, CDR1 is SQVTM, CDR2 ANQGSEA. CDR3 DNA: TGCAGCGTGGCCCCTAGCGGGTTCTACAATGAGCAGTTCTTC. Its translation is CSVAPSGFYNEQFF.